This T cell receptor (beta chain) was sequenced during a study of blood T cells in healthy people across ages (dated by TCRdb to 2014 to 2015). About the full investigation: In model experiments, template switching captured about one uniquely barcoded TCR beta cDNA molecule for every two T cells. To track age-related changes in TCR beta repertoire diversity, the study relied on deep sequencing normalized with unique cDNA molecular identifiers. The donors were divided into four age groups: young (average around 16 years), middle-aged (approximately 42), aged (about 61) and long-lived (approximately 74). Donors of different ages were randomly distributed across sequencing lanes to avoid experimental bias. For two donors (one aged 18 to 30 and one aged 80 or older), the study analyzed two additional independent replicas of 1 million unique cDNA reads from the same blood draw. What the work shows at the level of the full study, not this receptor alone: Observed TCR beta diversity correlated strongly with the percentage of naive T cells measured by flow cytometry. As age increased, observed TCR beta diversity per million T cells dropped in a roughly linear way, and a significant reduction was already evident by age approximately 40. Compared with the aged group, more naive CD4+ T cells, fewer expanded clones and increased TCR diversity were shown by the long-lived group, suggesting age selection. Conclusive comparison of naive and antigen-experienced compartments was prevented by the profiling of bulk unsorted PBMCs. Estimates of total diversity based on one million sequenced T cells were regarded as lower bounds and as underestimates. Because the CMV infection status of the donors was unknown, age-related changes in expanded clonotypes may potentially have been confounded.

From cysteine to phenylalanine, the CDR3 is 13 amino acids long. Only the CDR3 region is kept as DNA, spanning 39 bases read in frame from base 1. The junction carries 7 bases between V and J, which are trimmed by 4 bases and 0 bases respectively. Sequences LGHDT (CDR1) and YNNKEL (CDR2) are obtained from the germline V gene (reference sequence). In the case of this clonotype: Its antigen has not been determined. No much larger clone is present one base from it, and per-base qualities are unavailable.

The donors were under 40 Caucasian individuals from Russia, aged roughly 6 to 100 years, who were systemically healthy. Each donor gave ten milliliters of peripheral blood, collected into EDTA-treated Vacutainer tubes. PBMCs were isolated by Ficoll-Paque density-gradient centrifugation, with at least 6 million obtained per sample. Trizol reagent was used to extract total RNA from the PBMCs, yielding at least 6 micrograms per sample. For every donor, flow cytometry on a PBMC aliquot measured the percentage of naive CD45RAhigh/CD27high T cells. Library construction relied on 5' RACE. Sequencing took place on an Illumina HiSeq 2500. A second about 7 to 12 cycle PCR used a sample-barcoded 5' primer and a J-beta primer mix. A template-switch 5' adaptor carrying 12 random nucleotides introduced a unique molecular identifier onto each TCR beta cDNA molecule. Each sample yielded at least 2.5 million CDR3-containing paired-end reads. The Mint cDNA synthesis kit, primed by a TRBC-specific oligonucleotide, was used to synthesize first-strand cDNA from all RNA. After uracil-DNA glycosylase treatment, a first 18-cycle PCR used universal primers M1SS and BC2_uni_R on all cDNA. The original pipeline was this. Each sample was normalized by randomly selecting 1 million high-quality reads, each carrying a distinct molecular identifier. Instead of being binned into consensus sequences, reads with shared molecular identifiers were discarded. MiTCR, set to a Q25 quality threshold and the strictest error-elimination algorithm, was used for CDR3 identification, clonotype clustering and error correction. A nonparametric unseen species model with Euler transformation was used to estimate lower-bound total TCR beta diversity. The raw public reads went through TCRdb reprocessing: fastp at Q25, MiXCR clone calling, in-frame beta chains kept. CDR3 protein duplicates are merged, each entry listing the most common genes and DNA. The V and J calls and clone size come from TCRdb's table, not from the authors' own analysis. This sample holds roughly 730,000 distinct CDR3 sequences; more than 55% were observed only once. Of the sample, about 26% is held by the ten largest clones.

This receptor chain uses TRBV3-1 and TRBJ2-7; no D segment can be confidently identified. Sequencing was performed on blood. This receptor was taken from a man aged 40-49 years in good health. The CDR3 loop reads CASSRPPSYEQYF. The DNA is TGTGCCAGCAGCCGCCCCCCCTCCTACGAGCAGTACTTC.